What follows are 18 T cell receptor beta chains derived from one specimen sequenced in a study of a mutant IDH1 vaccine in newly diagnosed glioma. Documented time point: week 11, during vaccination. A single vaccine dose contained 300 ug of mutant IDH1 20-mer peptide, and topical imiquimod was used with it. These receptors have no identified antigens. The protocol was immunoSEQ multiplex PCR, while the TCRdb copy is restricted to in-frame clones and leaves out a portion. This table holds some 26,000 clones, 70% found once. The specimen was peripheral blood mononuclear cells (PBMCs), collected from a glioma patient whose treatment included an IDH1 peptide vaccine. These receptors came from a man between 18 and 29 years old with glioma. Some clones in this sample may be carry-over from other donors' samples.

CDR3 sequence: CASRYTGMALNTEAFF. CDR3 in DNA: TGTGCCAGCAGATATACAGGGATGGCCTTGAACACTGAAGCTTTCTTT. The chain is built from TRBV27 and TRBJ1-1; perhaps TRBD1 as D (6 bases). Trimming took 6 bases from V and 0 from J, leaving 17 bases between them. CDR3 length: 16 residues. CDR1 and CDR2 (germline): MNHEY, SMNVEV (reference sequence).

This rearrangement joins TRBV2 to TRBJ1-2; D ambiguous. The ends were cut back, 5 bases at V and 1 base at J, with 8 bases in the middle. The CDR3 is 13 amino acids. From germline, CDR1 is SNHLY and CDR2 FYNNEI. For the CDR3, the DNA is TGTGCCAGCAGTAGCCACAGTAACTATGGCTACACCTTC. This codes for CASSSHSNYGYTF.

The gene calls are TRBV28 and TRBJ1-2; no reliable D call. The V gene's germline CDR1 is MDHEN and CDR2 SYDVKM. Trimming took off 3 bases at V and 5 bases at J, with 7 bases between the two ends. The CDR3 runs 12 residues. The CDR3, as DNA: TGTGCCAGCAGTTTGAGGAGGTATGGCTACACCTTC. Encoded protein: CASSLRRYGYTF.

The rearrangement links TRBV10-3 to TRBJ1-1; D possibly corresponds to TRBD1 (5 bases). From germline, CDR1 is ENHRY and CDR2 SYGVKD. V lost 0 bases to trimming and J lost 5 bases, with 13 bases between them. The CDR3 runs to 15 residues. The CDR3 DNA is TGTGCCATCAGTGAGTCTTTAGGTGGGGCTACTGAAGCTTTCTTT. Protein: CAISESLGGATEAFF.

The chain has TRBV30 and TRBJ1-5, with a tentative D call TRBD1 (5 bases). The germline V gene has CDR1 GTSNPN and CDR2 SVGIG (reference sequence). The V gene lost 2 bases and the J gene lost 2 bases, with 13 bases spanning the gap. The CDR3 totals 15 residues. This CDR3 is CAWSRQGKGNQPQHF. CDR3 in DNA: TGTGCCTGGAGTCGGCAGGGAAAGGGCAATCAGCCCCAGCATTTT.

The V call is TRBV11-3, the J call TRBJ1-1; D is unclear. The CDR3 has 13 amino acids. V lost 6 bases and J 7 bases, leaving 15 bases between the germline ends. The germline V gene encodes CDR1 SGHNT and CDR2 YENEEA. The CDR3 nucleotides read TGTGCCAGCAGTTCGAGAGAGGGAAGTGAAGCTTTCTTT. It encodes CASSSREGSEAFF.

This clone turned up a few times. The genes are TRBV30 and TRBJ1-6; D is unresolved. The length of the CDR3 is 13 residues. The germline V and J ends were trimmed by 2 bases and 7 bases, with 9 bases remaining between them. CDR1 is GTSNPN, CDR2 SVGIG, per germline (reference sequence). CDR3 region: CAWSLPGNSPLHF. For the CDR3, the DNA is TGTGCCTGGAGTCTCCCGGGAAATTCACCCCTCCACTTT.

The V call is TRBV7-2, the J call TRBJ2-7, with 10 bases lining up with TRBD2. V was clipped by 2 bases and J by 6 bases; unmatched bases: 10. CDR1 is SGHTA and CDR2 is FQGNSA in the germline V gene. The CDR3 has 16 amino acids. The CDR3 reads CASSLSVPSGSLEQYF. In nucleotides, the CDR3 is TGTGCCAGCAGCTTAAGTGTACCTAGCGGGAGCCTCGAGCAGTACTTC.

The chain joins TRBV6-5 to TRBJ1-3; 9 bases fit TRBD1. The germline V gene has CDR1 MNHEY and CDR2 SVGAGI. This CDR3 is built from 14 residues. With V trimmed by 8 bases and J by 4 bases, 6 bases remained unmatched. The CDR3 sequence: CASRPQGAGNTIYF. In DNA, the CDR3 is TGTGCCAGCCGCCCACAGGGGGCGGGAAACACCATATATTTT.

This clone was seen just once. This chain links TRBV18 with TRBJ2-7; 10 nucleotides match TRBD1. The V and J ends lost 3 bases and 5 bases, in that order; junction bases with no gene match: 7. CDR1 is KGHSH and CDR2 is LQKENI in the germline V gene. This CDR3 comprises 15 residues. CDR3 nucleotides: TGTGCCAGCTCACCGAGGGACAGGGGATCCGACGAGCAGTACTTC. Protein product: CASSPRDRGSDEQYF.

The V gene is TRBV5-4, the J gene TRBJ2-7; a weak D match, TRBD1 (6 bases). Between the trimmed V and J ends, which lost 0 bases and 2 bases, there was a span of 9 bases. CDR1 is SGHNT and CDR2 is YYREEE in the germline V gene (reference sequence). CDR3 length: 14 residues. This CDR3 reads CASSLVQGPYEQYF. CDR3 nucleotides: TGTGCCAGCAGCTTGGTACAGGGCCCCTACGAGCAGTACTTC.

The chain links TRBV19 to TRBJ2-1; D gene uncertain. V was cut by 3 bases and J by 8 bases, with 14 bases left in between. CDR1 is LNHDA, CDR2 SQIVND, per germline (reference sequence). The CDR3 runs 14 residues. DNA for the CDR3: TGTGCCAGTAGTATTATTGTCTCCCGCCATGAGCAGTTCTTC. As protein: CASSIIVSRHEQFF.

The chain combines TRBV19 with TRBJ1-3, with D hard to call. Germline V gives CDR1 LNHDA, CDR2 SQIVND (reference sequence). The CDR3 sequence is 15 residues long. Trimming stripped 8 bases from V and 0 bases from J, with 14 bases between. The CDR3 DNA follows: TGTGCCAGTTCCCGGCGGGAGAGCTCTGGAAACACCATATATTTT. Its translation: CASSRRESSGNTIYF. The variable domain in full, with the rest retrieved from reference TRBV19 and TRBJ1-3, is DGGITQSPKYLFRKEGQNVTLSCEQNLNHDAMYWYRQDPGQGLRLIYYSQIVNDFQKGDIAEGYSVSREKKESFPLTVTSAQKNPTAFYLCASSRRESSGNTIYFGEGSWLTVV.

The chain links TRBV7-9 to TRBJ1-5, with D unclear. This CDR3 spans 14 amino acids. With 2 bases removed from V and 6 bases from J, the gap between germline ends came to 11 bases. Germline assignment: CDR1 SEHNR and CDR2 FQNEAQ (reference sequence). CDR3 DNA sequence: TGTGCCAGCAGCTTAAATTCGGGAGGTCAGCCCCAGCATTTT. It translates to CASSLNSGGQPQHF.

This clone was detected once. The rearrangement links TRBV20-1 to TRBJ2-7; D is ambiguous. The CDR3 length is 11 residues. V shed 4 bases and J shed 4 bases, with 8 bases lying between them. In germline, CDR1 is DFQATT, CDR2 SNEGSKA (reference sequence). For the CDR3, the DNA is TGCAGTGCTAAGGCCCGGTACGAGCAGTACTTC. It is translated as CSAKARYEQYF.

The gene calls are TRBV4-2 and TRBJ2-7, with 7 bases matching TRBD1. Germline CDR1 LGHNA, CDR2 YNFKEQ. The CDR3 extends over 16 amino acids. V trimming: 4 bases; J trimming: 0 bases; junction bases outside the gene matches: 9. As DNA, the CDR3 is TGTGCCAGCAGCCGCGATCCGGGACAGTTCTCCTACGAGCAGTACTTC. Protein product: CASSRDPGQFSYEQYF.

V and J are TRBV30 and TRBJ2-1; 9 bases are a match to TRBD2. V gave up 0 bases and J gave up 9 bases; unmatched junction bases: 3. This CDR3 spans 13 amino acids. Germline lookup yields CDR1 GTSNPN and CDR2 SVGIG (reference sequence). Here the CDR3 reads CAWSVGGRGEQFF. The CDR3 coding sequence is TGTGCCTGGAGTGTAGGCGGGAGGGGTGAGCAGTTCTTC.

The rearrangement links TRBV19 to TRBJ1-1; 9 bases fit TRBD1. Losses at the gene ends were 8 bases for V and 1 base for J; bases not matched to a gene: 8. The CDR3 covers 15 residues. CDR1 LNHDA and CDR2 SQIVND come from the germline V gene (reference sequence). The CDR3 region is CASRYRTGANTEAFF. CDR3 DNA: TGTGCCAGTCGCTACCGGACAGGGGCGAACACTGAAGCTTTCTTT.